A few counts support the clone carrying this T cell receptor (beta chain). V shed 3 bases, J shed 1 base, and the junction held 15 bases outside the gene matches. The CDR3 length is 18 residues. This entry belongs to a study of T-cell memory formation after mild COVID-19. Across the whole study: TCR clusters mostly belonged to single donors.

TCRdb re-called the 5' RACE reads with MiXCR, one entry per CDR3 protein. Among more than 350,000 distinct CDR3 sequences listed, more than 20% were seen once. The receptor's source is an adult woman who had mild COVID-19 (a few samples of this study predate the infection). Cell type and time point are not known. The rearrangement joins TRBV12-3 or TRBV12-4 to TRBJ2-7, with 7 bases identical to TRBD2. The sequenced sample was PBMCs or a T cell subset sorted from them (not recorded which). The DNA for the CDR3 is TGTGCCAGCAGTTTCACGGATTTAGGCCGGGAGGATTCCTACGAGCAGTACTTC. Translating it yields CASSFTDLGREDSYEQYF.